This T cell receptor (beta chain) was recovered during a study of T cell repertoires in cytomegalovirus infection. Study outcomes and limitations: CMV carriers with the relevant HLA were identified by cumulative public TCR beta family frequency.

The table lists this clonotype with many counts. Its cognate antigen is unknown. The CDR3 contains 17 residues. The ends lost 0 bases at V and 0 bases at J; junction bases unmatched: 9. Germline loops: CDR1 DFQATT, CDR2 SNEGSKA (reference sequence). Each CDR3 protein gets one entry after TCRdb re-called the reads with MiXCR. The data hold approximately 180,000 distinct CDR3 sequences, with roughly 9% observed a single time. V and J are TRBV20-1 and TRBJ2-5; 8 bases are shared with TRBD2. The sequenced material came from PBMCs. The source of this sequence is a human donor in good health (CMV status not recorded). Some clones in this sample may be carry-over from other donors' samples. CDR3 sequence: CSARDLRIAGHQETQYF. The CDR3 DNA reads as TGCAGTGCTAGAGATCTTAGGATAGCGGGGCACCAAGAGACCCAGTACTTC.